This T cell receptor beta chain is from a study of T cell responses to AZD1222 COVID-19 vaccine. This table comes from immunoSEQ multiplex PCR, and its TCRdb copy is limited to in-frame clones, with some not included. Among approximately 140,000 clones listed, roughly 87% were seen once. As regards this clone: What it binds is not known.

V was clipped by 5 bases and J by 3 bases, with 11 bases between them. This CDR3 has 14 residues. Germline V gene sequence: CDR1 SGHTA, CDR2 FQGNSA. Study conclusions and caveats: Vaccine-associated CD4 TCRs spanned spike, dominant at 160-218 and 743-854. Without day 14 samples, only post-peak T cell repertoires were studied. It should be noted that donors were predominantly white British and more often female, and clonal diversity was possibly underestimated. It was only a handful of AZD1222 recipients who were seropositive at baseline.

The sequence derives from an adult in good health. The chain recombines TRBV7-2 with TRBJ2-1; a possible D gene is TRBD2 (6 bases). Source: peripheral blood, taken on day 0 of AZD1222 vaccination. Here the CDR3 reads CASSPREYYNEQFF. The CDR3 DNA reads as TGTGCCAGCAGCCCACGGGAGTACTACAATGAGCAGTTCTTC.